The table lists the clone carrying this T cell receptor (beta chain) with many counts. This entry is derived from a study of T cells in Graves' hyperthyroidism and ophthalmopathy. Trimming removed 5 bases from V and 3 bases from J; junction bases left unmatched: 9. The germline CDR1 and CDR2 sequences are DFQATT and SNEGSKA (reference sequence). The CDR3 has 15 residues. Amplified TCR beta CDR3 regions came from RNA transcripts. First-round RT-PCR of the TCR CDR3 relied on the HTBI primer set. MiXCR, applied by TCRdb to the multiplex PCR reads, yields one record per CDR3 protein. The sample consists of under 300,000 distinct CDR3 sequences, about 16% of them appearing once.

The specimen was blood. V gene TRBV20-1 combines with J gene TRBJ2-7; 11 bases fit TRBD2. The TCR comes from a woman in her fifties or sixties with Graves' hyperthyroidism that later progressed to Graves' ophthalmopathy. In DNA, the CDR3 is TGCAGTGCTCCAGACCTAGCGGGAGGTTTCTACGAGCAGTACTTC. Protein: CSAPDLAGGFYEQYF.